This is a list of T cell receptor beta chains from one sample in a study of graft-versus-host responses after intestinal transplantation. Their target antigens are unknown. Sequenced by immunoSEQ multiplex PCR; TCRdb stores in-frame clones only, minus some. The sample records 20,000 to 25,000 clones, 82% being singletons. The specimen was unstimulated CD8+ T cells sorted from spleen or lymph node cells, collected before transplant. These receptor sequences come from a human donor who was the organ donor for an intestinal transplant. Both conserved end residues are part of each CDR3. The D gene is left open where the match is weak. Not every row has a clone size; where given, it reads once, few, many or a size class.

abundance: .; v_gene: TRBV29-1; d_gene: .; j_gene: TRBJ1-2; CDR3aa: CSVENPGTKYGYTF; CDR3nt: TGCAGCGTTGAAAATCCCGGGACAAAGTATGGCTACACCTTC
abundance: .; v_gene: TRBV7-9; d_gene: TRBD1; j_gene: TRBJ1-1; CDR3aa: CASGFPTGWDTEAFF; CDR3nt: TGTGCCAGCGGATTCCCGACAGGGTGGGACACTGAAGCTTTCTTT
abundance: .; v_gene: TRBV5-6; d_gene: .; j_gene: TRBJ2-5; CDR3aa: CASSPEGKTQYF; CDR3nt: TGTGCCAGCAGCCCGGAGGGAAAGACCCAGTACTTC
abundance: few; v_gene: TRBV14; d_gene: .; j_gene: TRBJ2-1; CDR3aa: CASSPGYNEQFF; CDR3nt: TGTGCCAGCAGTCCCGGGTACAATGAGCAGTTCTTC
abundance: .; v_gene: TRBV19; d_gene: TRBD1; j_gene: TRBJ2-7; CDR3aa: CASSIGTGEYEQYF; CDR3nt: TGTGCCAGTAGTATCGGGACAGGGGAATACGAGCAGTACTTC
abundance: .; v_gene: TRBV5-6; d_gene: .; j_gene: TRBJ2-2; CDR3aa: CASSFLEGRTGELFF; CDR3nt: TGTGCCAGCAGCTTCTTGGAGGGTCGTACCGGGGAGCTGTTTTTT
abundance: once; v_gene: TRBV6-5; d_gene: .; j_gene: TRBJ2-7; CDR3aa: CASSYGGRYEQYF; CDR3nt: TGTGCCAGCAGTTATGGGGGGCGCTACGAGCAGTACTTC
abundance: .; v_gene: TRBV30; d_gene: .; j_gene: TRBJ1-1; CDR3aa: CAWSRGETEAFF; CDR3nt: TGTGCCTGGAGCCGGGGGGAGACTGAAGCTTTCTTT
abundance: once; v_gene: TRBV19; d_gene: .; j_gene: TRBJ1-5; CDR3aa: CASSIDQGQPQHF; CDR3nt: TGTGCCAGTAGTATAGATCAAGGTCAGCCCCAGCATTTT
abundance: .; v_gene: TRBV30; d_gene: .; j_gene: TRBJ2-7; CDR3aa: CAWSDPSYEQYF; CDR3nt: TGTGCCTGGAGTGATCCTAGCTACGAGCAGTACTTC
abundance: once; v_gene: TRBV6-4; d_gene: TRBD2; j_gene: TRBJ2-1; CDR3aa: CASSERLARYNEQFF; CDR3nt: TGTGCCAGCAGTGAAAGACTAGCTCGCTACAATGAGCAGTTCTTC
abundance: .; v_gene: TRBV14; d_gene: TRBD1; j_gene: TRBJ2-7; CDR3aa: CASSLQGADEQYF; CDR3nt: TGTGCCAGCAGCCTTCAGGGGGCAGACGAGCAGTACTTC
abundance: .; v_gene: TRBV14; d_gene: TRBD2; j_gene: TRBJ2-1; CDR3aa: CASSRTSERGNEQFF; CDR3nt: TGTGCCAGCAGCCGAACTAGCGAGCGGGGCAATGAGCAGTTCTTC
abundance: once; v_gene: TRBV5-1; d_gene: .; j_gene: TRBJ2-7; CDR3aa: CASSYGAGEQYF; CDR3nt: TGCGCCAGCAGCTACGGGGCCGGGGAGCAGTACTTC
abundance: .; v_gene: TRBV7-2; d_gene: TRBD2; j_gene: TRBJ2-1; CDR3aa: CASTVWDLSGGSSYNEQFF; CDR3nt: TGTGCCAGCACCGTATGGGACCTTAGCGGGGGGAGCTCCTACAATGAGCAGTTCTTC
abundance: .; v_gene: TRBV19; d_gene: .; j_gene: TRBJ2-7; CDR3aa: CASSMGASEQYF; CDR3nt: TGTGCCAGTAGTATGGGGGCGTCCGAGCAGTACTTC
abundance: .; v_gene: TRBV19; d_gene: TRBD2; j_gene: TRBJ2-1; CDR3aa: CASSPTSGGAVEQFF; CDR3nt: TGTGCCAGTAGTCCGACTAGCGGGGGGGCGGTCGAGCAGTTCTTC
abundance: few; v_gene: TRBV5-8; d_gene: .; j_gene: TRBJ2-7; CDR3aa: CASGGQYF; CDR3nt: TGTGCCAGCGGAGGGCAATACTTC
abundance: .; v_gene: TRBV4-3; d_gene: .; j_gene: TRBJ1-2; CDR3aa: CASSQDFLYGYTF; CDR3nt: TGCGCCAGCAGCCAAGATTTCCTTTATGGCTACACCTTC
abundance: .; v_gene: TRBV5-1; d_gene: .; j_gene: TRBJ1-2; CDR3aa: CASSLGDYGYTF; CDR3nt: TGCGCCAGCAGCTTGGGGGACTATGGCTACACCTTC
abundance: few; v_gene: TRBV19; d_gene: TRBD1; j_gene: TRBJ1-1; CDR3aa: CASSIGGQREAFF; CDR3nt: TGTGCCAGTAGTATCGGGGGACAGCGAGAAGCTTTCTTT
abundance: .; v_gene: TRBV27; d_gene: TRBD2; j_gene: TRBJ2-1; CDR3aa: CASSLIGGVDNEQFF; CDR3nt: TGTGCCAGCAGTTTAATCGGGGGGGTCGACAATGAGCAGTTCTTC
abundance: .; v_gene: TRBV5-1; d_gene: .; j_gene: TRBJ1-1; CDR3aa: CASSFGLGTEAFF; CDR3nt: TGCGCCAGCAGCTTCGGCCTGGGGACTGAAGCTTTCTTT
abundance: .; v_gene: TRBV19; d_gene: TRBD2; j_gene: TRBJ2-7; CDR3aa: CASSPTSAPSYEQYF; CDR3nt: TGTGCCAGTAGTCCCACTAGCGCACCCTCCTACGAGCAGTACTTC
abundance: .; v_gene: TRBV7-9; d_gene: TRBD2; j_gene: TRBJ2-1; CDR3aa: CASSLVAGDSYNEQFF; CDR3nt: TGTGCCAGCAGCTTGGTGGCGGGGGACTCCTACAATGAGCAGTTCTTC
abundance: .; v_gene: TRBV5-1; d_gene: TRBD2; j_gene: TRBJ2-1; CDR3aa: CASRSLAGGPYNEQFF; CDR3nt: TGCGCCAGCAGATCACTAGCGGGGGGCCCATACAATGAGCAGTTCTTC
abundance: .; v_gene: TRBV29-1; d_gene: .; j_gene: TRBJ1-1; CDR3aa: CSALGGGSAFF; CDR3nt: TGCAGCGCCTTAGGAGGGGGATCAGCTTTCTTT
abundance: .; v_gene: TRBV6-5; d_gene: TRBD1; j_gene: TRBJ1-2; CDR3aa: CASSYGAGGNYGYTF; CDR3nt: TGTGCCAGCAGTTACGGGGCAGGGGGCAACTATGGCTACACCTTC
abundance: few; v_gene: TRBV5-1; d_gene: TRBD2; j_gene: TRBJ2-1; CDR3aa: CASSLARREGDEQFF; CDR3nt: TGCGCCAGCAGCTTGGCCAGGCGGGAGGGGGATGAGCAGTTCTTC
abundance: .; v_gene: TRBV28; d_gene: TRBD2; j_gene: TRBJ2-7; CDR3aa: CASSQGLAPSYEQYF; CDR3nt: TGTGCCAGCAGTCAGGGACTAGCGCCCTCCTACGAGCAGTACTTC
abundance: .; v_gene: TRBV29-1; d_gene: .; j_gene: TRBJ2-1; CDR3aa: CSVGGGTGNEQFF; CDR3nt: TGCAGCGTTGGGGGAGGGACAGGCAATGAGCAGTTCTTC
abundance: .; v_gene: TRBV27; d_gene: .; j_gene: TRBJ1-5; CDR3aa: CASSLSRNQPQHF; CDR3nt: TGTGCCAGCAGTCTGTCCCGCAATCAGCCCCAGCATTTT
abundance: .; v_gene: TRBV29-1; d_gene: TRBD2; j_gene: TRBJ2-7; CDR3aa: CSAGGGPSYEQYF; CDR3nt: TGCAGCGCCGGGGGGGGTCCCAGCTACGAGCAGTACTTC
abundance: .; v_gene: TRBV13; d_gene: TRBD1; j_gene: TRBJ2-1; CDR3aa: CASSLSGTGGWLGQFF; CDR3nt: TGTGCCAGCAGCTTATCCGGGACAGGGGGGTGGTTGGGGCAGTTCTTC
abundance: .; v_gene: TRBV4-3; d_gene: TRBD2; j_gene: TRBJ2-1; CDR3aa: CASSQDSGGPGNEQFF; CDR3nt: TGCGCCAGCAGCCAAGATTCGGGGGGGCCGGGGAATGAGCAGTTCTTC
abundance: .; v_gene: TRBV11-2; d_gene: TRBD1; j_gene: TRBJ2-7; CDR3aa: CASSLGQGTYEQYF; CDR3nt: TGTGCCAGCAGCTTGGGACAGGGGACCTACGAGCAGTACTTC
abundance: .; v_gene: TRBV4-3; d_gene: .; j_gene: TRBJ2-7; CDR3aa: CASSQSIGSPYEQYF; CDR3nt: TGCGCCAGCAGCCAATCGATAGGATCCCCCTACGAGCAGTACTTC
abundance: .; v_gene: TRBV6-4; d_gene: .; j_gene: TRBJ1-5; CDR3aa: CASSSDSNQPQHF; CDR3nt: TGTGCCAGCAGTTCGGACAGCAATCAGCCCCAGCATTTT
abundance: .; v_gene: TRBV5-6; d_gene: .; j_gene: TRBJ2-7; CDR3aa: CASSLGEFYEQYF; CDR3nt: TGTGCCAGCAGCTTGGGAGAGTTCTACGAGCAGTACTTC
abundance: .; v_gene: TRBV4-1; d_gene: .; j_gene: TRBJ2-1; CDR3aa: CASSPAQRNEQFF; CDR3nt: TGCGCCAGCAGCCCAGCCCAGAGGAATGAGCAGTTCTTC
abundance: .; v_gene: TRBV25-1; d_gene: .; j_gene: TRBJ2-4; CDR3aa: CAIENKDILLAKNIQYF; CDR3nt: TGTGCCATCGAGAACAAGGACATCCTACTAGCCAAAAACATTCAGTACTTC
abundance: .; v_gene: TRBV2; d_gene: .; j_gene: TRBJ1-1; CDR3aa: CASSDSEWGTEAFF; CDR3nt: TGTGCCAGCAGTGACAGCGAATGGGGCACTGAAGCTTTCTTT
abundance: .; v_gene: TRBV6-5; d_gene: TRBD1; j_gene: TRBJ1-1; CDR3aa: CASSFSGTGSTEAFF; CDR3nt: TGTGCCAGCAGCTTCTCTGGGACAGGATCCACTGAAGCTTTCTTT
abundance: .; v_gene: TRBV5-4; d_gene: .; j_gene: TRBJ1-4; CDR3aa: CASSYRTDLTNEKLFF; CDR3nt: TGTGCCAGCAGTTACCGGACGGACCTTACTAATGAAAAACTGTTTTTT
abundance: .; v_gene: TRBV5-6; d_gene: TRBD1; j_gene: TRBJ2-7; CDR3aa: CASSHRDREQYF; CDR3nt: TGTGCCAGCAGCCACCGGGACAGGGAGCAGTACTTC
abundance: .; v_gene: TRBV4-2; d_gene: TRBD2; j_gene: TRBJ2-7; CDR3aa: CASSQVKLAGYEQYF; CDR3nt: TGTGCCAGCAGCCAAGTTAAACTAGCGGGCTACGAGCAGTACTTC
abundance: .; v_gene: TRBV2; d_gene: .; j_gene: TRBJ1-4; CDR3aa: CASGAEQDRNEKLFF; CDR3nt: TGTGCCAGCGGGGCAGAACAGGACCGAAATGAAAAACTGTTTTTT
abundance: .; v_gene: TRBV19; d_gene: .; j_gene: TRBJ2-2; CDR3aa: CASSISEYLTGELFF; CDR3nt: TGTGCCAGTAGTATTTCAGAATACCTCACCGGGGAGCTGTTTTTT
abundance: .; v_gene: TRBV4-1; d_gene: .; j_gene: TRBJ2-3; CDR3aa: CASSQAGADTQYF; CDR3nt: TGCGCCAGCAGCCAAGCGGGAGCAGATACGCAGTATTTT
abundance: .; v_gene: TRBV2; d_gene: TRBD1; j_gene: TRBJ1-1; CDR3aa: CATQTGFGSTEAFF; CDR3nt: TGTGCCACACAGACAGGGTTTGGGAGCACTGAAGCTTTCTTT
abundance: once; v_gene: TRBV11-3; d_gene: TRBD1; j_gene: TRBJ1-1; CDR3aa: CASSPGTENTEAFF; CDR3nt: TGTGCCAGCAGCCCCGGGACAGAAAACACTGAAGCTTTCTTT
abundance: .; v_gene: TRBV15; d_gene: .; j_gene: TRBJ2-7; CDR3aa: CATSRGGGDEQYF; CDR3nt: TGTGCCACCAGCAGAGGAGGAGGGGACGAGCAGTACTTC
abundance: once; v_gene: TRBV27; d_gene: .; j_gene: TRBJ2-3; CDR3aa: CASSFRSTDTQYF; CDR3nt: TGTGCCAGCAGTTTTAGGAGCACAGATACGCAGTATTTT
abundance: .; v_gene: TRBV27; d_gene: TRBD1; j_gene: TRBJ2-7; CDR3aa: CASSSNRGYEQYF; CDR3nt: TGTGCCAGCAGCTCGAACAGGGGATACGAGCAGTACTTC
abundance: .; v_gene: TRBV29-1; d_gene: .; j_gene: TRBJ2-7; CDR3aa: CSVEILDKPYEQYF; CDR3nt: TGCAGCGTTGAAATTCTAGATAAACCCTACGAGCAGTACTTC